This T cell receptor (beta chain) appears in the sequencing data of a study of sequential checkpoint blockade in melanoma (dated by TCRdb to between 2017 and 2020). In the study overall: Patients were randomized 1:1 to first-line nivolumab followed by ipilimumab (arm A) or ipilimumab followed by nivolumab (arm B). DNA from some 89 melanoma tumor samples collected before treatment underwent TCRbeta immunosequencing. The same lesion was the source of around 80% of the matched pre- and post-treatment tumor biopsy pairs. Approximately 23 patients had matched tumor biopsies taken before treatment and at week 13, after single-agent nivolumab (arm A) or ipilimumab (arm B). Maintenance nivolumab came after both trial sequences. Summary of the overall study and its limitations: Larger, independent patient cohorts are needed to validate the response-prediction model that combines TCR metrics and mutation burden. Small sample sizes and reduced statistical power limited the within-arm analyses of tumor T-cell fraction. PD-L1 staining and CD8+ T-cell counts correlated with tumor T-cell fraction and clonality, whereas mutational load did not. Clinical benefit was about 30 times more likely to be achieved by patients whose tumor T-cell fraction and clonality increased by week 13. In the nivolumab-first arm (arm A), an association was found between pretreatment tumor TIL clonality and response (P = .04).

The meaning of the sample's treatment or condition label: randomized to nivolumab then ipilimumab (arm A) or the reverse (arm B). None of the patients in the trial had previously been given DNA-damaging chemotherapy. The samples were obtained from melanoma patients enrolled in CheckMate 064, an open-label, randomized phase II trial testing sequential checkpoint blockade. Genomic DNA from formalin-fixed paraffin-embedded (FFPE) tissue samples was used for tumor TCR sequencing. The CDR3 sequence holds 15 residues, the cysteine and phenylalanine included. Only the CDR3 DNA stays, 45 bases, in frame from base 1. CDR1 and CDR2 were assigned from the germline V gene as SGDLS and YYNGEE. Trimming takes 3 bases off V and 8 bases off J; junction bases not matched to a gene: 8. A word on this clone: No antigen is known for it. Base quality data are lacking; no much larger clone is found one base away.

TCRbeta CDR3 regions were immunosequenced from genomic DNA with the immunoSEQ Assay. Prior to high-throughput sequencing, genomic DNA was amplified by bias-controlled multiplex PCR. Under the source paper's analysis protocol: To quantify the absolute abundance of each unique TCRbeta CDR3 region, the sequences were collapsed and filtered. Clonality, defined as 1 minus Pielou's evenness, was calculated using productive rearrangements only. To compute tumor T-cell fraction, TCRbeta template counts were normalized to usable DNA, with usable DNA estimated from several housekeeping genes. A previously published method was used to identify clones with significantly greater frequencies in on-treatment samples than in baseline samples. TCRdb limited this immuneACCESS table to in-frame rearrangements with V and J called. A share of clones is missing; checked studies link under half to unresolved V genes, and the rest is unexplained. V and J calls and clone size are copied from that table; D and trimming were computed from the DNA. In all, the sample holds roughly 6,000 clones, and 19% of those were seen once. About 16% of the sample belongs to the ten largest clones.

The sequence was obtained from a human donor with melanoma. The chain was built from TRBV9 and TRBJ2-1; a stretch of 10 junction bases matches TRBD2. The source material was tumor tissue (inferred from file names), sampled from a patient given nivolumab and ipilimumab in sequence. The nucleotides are TGTGCCAGCAGCGAGAGCGGGGGGGCCGCGGATGAGCAGTTCTTC. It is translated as CASSESGGAADEQFF. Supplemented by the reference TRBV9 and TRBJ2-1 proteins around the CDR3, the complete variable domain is DSGVTQTPKHLITATGQRVTLRCSPRSGDLSVYWYQQSLDQGLQFLIQYYNGEERAKGNILERFSAQQFPDLHSELNLSSLELGDSALYFCASSESGGAADEQFFGPGTRLTVL.